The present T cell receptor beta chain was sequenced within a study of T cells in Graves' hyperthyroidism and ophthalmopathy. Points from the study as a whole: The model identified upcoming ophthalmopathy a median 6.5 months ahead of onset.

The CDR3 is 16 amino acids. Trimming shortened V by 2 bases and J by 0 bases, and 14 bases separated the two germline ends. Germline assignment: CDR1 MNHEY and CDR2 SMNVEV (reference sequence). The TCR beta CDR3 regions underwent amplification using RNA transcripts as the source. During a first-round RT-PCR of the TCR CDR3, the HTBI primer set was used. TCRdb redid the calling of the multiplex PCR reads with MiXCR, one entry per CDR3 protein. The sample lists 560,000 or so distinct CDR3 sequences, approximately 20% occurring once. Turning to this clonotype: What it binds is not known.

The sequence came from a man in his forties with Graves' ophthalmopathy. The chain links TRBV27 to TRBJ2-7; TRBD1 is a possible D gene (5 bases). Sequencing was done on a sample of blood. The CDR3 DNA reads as TGTGCCAGCAGTTTACAGGGCCCATCAATCTCCTACGAGCAGTACTTC. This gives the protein CASSLQGPSISYEQYF.